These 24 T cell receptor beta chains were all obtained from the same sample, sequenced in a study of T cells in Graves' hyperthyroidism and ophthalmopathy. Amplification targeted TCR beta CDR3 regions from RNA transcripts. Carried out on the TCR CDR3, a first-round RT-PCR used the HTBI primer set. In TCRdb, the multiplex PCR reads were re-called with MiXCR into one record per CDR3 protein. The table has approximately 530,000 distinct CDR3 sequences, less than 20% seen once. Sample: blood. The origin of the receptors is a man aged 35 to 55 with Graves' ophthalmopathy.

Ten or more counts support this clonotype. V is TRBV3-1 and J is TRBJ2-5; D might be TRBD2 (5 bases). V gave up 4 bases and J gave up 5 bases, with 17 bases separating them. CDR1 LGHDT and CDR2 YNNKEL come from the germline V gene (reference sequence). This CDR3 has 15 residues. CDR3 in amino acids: CASSPLGLATETQYF. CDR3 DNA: TGTGCCAGCAGCCCCCTCGGGCTAGCAACCGAGACCCAGTACTTC.

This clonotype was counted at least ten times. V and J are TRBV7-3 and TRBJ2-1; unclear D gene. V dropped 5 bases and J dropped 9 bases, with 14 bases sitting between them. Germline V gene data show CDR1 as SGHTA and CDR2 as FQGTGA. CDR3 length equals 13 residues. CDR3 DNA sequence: TGTGCCAGCAGCCAAGGACCACCCTCTGAGCAGTTCTTC. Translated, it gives CASSQGPPSEQFF.

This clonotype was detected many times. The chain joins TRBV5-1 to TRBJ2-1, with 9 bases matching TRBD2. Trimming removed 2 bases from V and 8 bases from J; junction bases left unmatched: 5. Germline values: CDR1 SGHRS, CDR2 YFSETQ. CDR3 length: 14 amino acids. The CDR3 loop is CASSFSSGNYEQFF. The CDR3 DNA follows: TGCGCCAGCAGCTTCTCTAGCGGGAACTATGAGCAGTTCTTC.

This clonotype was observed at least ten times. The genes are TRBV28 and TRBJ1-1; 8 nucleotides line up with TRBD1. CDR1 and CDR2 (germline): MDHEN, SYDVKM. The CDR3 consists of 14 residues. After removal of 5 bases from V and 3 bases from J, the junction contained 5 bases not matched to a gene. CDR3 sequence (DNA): TGTGCCAGCAGTCCGGAGGACAGGGACACTGAAGCTTTCTTT. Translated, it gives CASSPEDRDTEAFF.

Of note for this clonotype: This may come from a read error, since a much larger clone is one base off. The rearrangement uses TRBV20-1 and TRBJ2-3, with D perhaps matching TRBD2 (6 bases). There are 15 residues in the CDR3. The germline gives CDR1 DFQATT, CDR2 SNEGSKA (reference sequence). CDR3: CGANKGLQRADTQYF. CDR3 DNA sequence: TGCGGTGCTAACAAGGGACTCCAACGGGCAGATACGCAGTATTTT.

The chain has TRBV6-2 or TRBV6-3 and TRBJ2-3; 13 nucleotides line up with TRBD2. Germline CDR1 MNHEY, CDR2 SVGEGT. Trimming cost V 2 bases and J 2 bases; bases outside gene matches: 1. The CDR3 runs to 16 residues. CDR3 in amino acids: CASSYGTSGNTDTQYF. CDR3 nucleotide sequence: TGTGCCAGCAGTTACGGGACTAGCGGGAACACAGATACGCAGTATTTT.

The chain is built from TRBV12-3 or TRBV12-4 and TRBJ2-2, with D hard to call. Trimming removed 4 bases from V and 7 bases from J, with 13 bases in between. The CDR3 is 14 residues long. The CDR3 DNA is TGTGCCAGCAGTTCGACCATGGCGGACGGGGAGCTGTTTTTT. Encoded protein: CASSSTMADGELFF.

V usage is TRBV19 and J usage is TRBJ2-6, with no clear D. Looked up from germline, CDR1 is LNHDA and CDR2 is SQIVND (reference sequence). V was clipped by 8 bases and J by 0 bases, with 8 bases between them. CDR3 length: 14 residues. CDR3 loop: CASFKGSGANVLTF. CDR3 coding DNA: TGTGCCAGTTTTAAGGGCTCTGGGGCCAACGTCCTGACTTTC.

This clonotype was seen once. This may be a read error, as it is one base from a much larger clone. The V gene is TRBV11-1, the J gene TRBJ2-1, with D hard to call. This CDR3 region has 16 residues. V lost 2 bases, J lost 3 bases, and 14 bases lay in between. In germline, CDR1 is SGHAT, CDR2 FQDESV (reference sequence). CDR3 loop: CASSLWSTRSYNEQFF. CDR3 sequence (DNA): TGTGCCAGCAGCTTATGGTCGACACGGAGCTACAATGAGCAGTTCTTC. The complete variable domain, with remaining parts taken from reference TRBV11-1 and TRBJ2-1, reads EAEVAQSPRYKITEKSQAVAFWCDPISGHATLYWYRQILGQGPELLVQFQDESVVDDSQLPKDRFSAERLKGVDSTLKIQPAELGDSAMYLCASSLWSTRSYNEQFFGPGTRLTVL.

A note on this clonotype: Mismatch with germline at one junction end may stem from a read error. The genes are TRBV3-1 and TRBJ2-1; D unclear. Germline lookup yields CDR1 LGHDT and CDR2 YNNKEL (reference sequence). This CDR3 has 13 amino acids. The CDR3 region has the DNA TGTGCCGGCAGCCACCCCCCCCGCCGGTGGCAGTTCTTC. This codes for CAGSHPPRRWQFF.

CDR3 bases: TGTGCCAGCAGCGCTAGCCCAAGCGGGGGAAGAGAGACCCAGTACTTC. It yields the protein CASSASPSGGRETQYF. The chain combines TRBV9 with TRBJ2-5; 8 bases line up with TRBD2. Looked up from germline, CDR1 is SGDLS and CDR2 is YYNGEE. Unmatched junction bases numbered 11, after V lost 3 bases and J lost 4 bases. The CDR3 is 16 residues long.

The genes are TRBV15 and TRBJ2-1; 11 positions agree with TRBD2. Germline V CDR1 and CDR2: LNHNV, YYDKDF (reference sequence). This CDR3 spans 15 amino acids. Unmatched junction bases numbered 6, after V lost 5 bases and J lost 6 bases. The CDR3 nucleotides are TGTGCCACCAGCTTGGGACTAGCGGAACTCAATGAGCAGTTCTTC. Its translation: CATSLGLAELNEQFF.

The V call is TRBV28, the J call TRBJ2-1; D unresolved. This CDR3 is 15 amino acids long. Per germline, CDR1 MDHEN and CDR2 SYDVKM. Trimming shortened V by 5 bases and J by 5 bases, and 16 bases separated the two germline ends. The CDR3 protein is CASSVQPPENNEQFF. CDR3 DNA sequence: TGTGCCAGCAGTGTTCAACCCCCAGAGAACAATGAGCAGTTCTTC.

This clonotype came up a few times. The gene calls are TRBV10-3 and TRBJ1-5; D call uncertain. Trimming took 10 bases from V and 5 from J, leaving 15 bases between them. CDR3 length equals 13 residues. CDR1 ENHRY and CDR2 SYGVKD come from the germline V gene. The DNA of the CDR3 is TGTGCCACCCGAGAGGGCTCTGATCAGCCCCAGCATTTT. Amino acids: CATREGSDQPQHF.

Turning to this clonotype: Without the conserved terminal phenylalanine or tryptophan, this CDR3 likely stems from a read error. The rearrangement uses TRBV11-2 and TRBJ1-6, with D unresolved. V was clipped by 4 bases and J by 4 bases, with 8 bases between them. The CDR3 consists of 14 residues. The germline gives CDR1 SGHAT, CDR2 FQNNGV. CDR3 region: CASSSLLYNSPLHL. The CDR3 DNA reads TGTGCCAGCAGCTCCTTACTATATAATTCACCCCTCCACCTT.

The CDR3 nucleotides read TGTGCCTGGAACACCGGAATCTACGAGCAGTACTTC. Translated: CAWNTGIYEQYF. V is TRBV30 and J is TRBJ2-7; D is ambiguous. Trimming took 4 bases from V and 3 from J, leaving 10 bases between them. The CDR3 sequence is 12 residues long. Germline CDR1 GTSNPN, CDR2 SVGIG (reference sequence).

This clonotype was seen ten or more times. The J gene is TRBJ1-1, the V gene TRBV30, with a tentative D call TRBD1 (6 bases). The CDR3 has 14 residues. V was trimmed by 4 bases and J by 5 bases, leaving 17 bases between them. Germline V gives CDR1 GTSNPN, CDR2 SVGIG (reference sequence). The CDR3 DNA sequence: TGTGCCTGGACCTCAATGGGAGGGGGGACTGAAGCTTTCTTT. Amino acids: CAWTSMGGGTEAFF.

This CDR3 reads CASSLAGRTSTDTQYF. CDR3 nucleotides: TGCGCCAGCAGCTTGGCCGGCAGAACTAGCACAGATACGCAGTATTTT. The chain recombines TRBV5-1 with TRBJ2-3; D call uncertain. Per the germline V gene, CDR1 is SGHRS and CDR2 is YFSETQ. This CDR3 comprises 16 residues. Trimming took 0 bases from V and 0 from J, leaving 11 bases between them.

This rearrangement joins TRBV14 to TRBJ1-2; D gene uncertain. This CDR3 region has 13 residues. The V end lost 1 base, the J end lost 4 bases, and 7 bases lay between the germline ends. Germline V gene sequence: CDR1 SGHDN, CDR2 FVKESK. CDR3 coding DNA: TGTGCCAGCAGCCAAGCTAGACTCTATGGCTACACCTTC. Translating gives CASSQARLYGYTF. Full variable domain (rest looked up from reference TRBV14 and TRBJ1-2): EAGVTQFPSHSVIEKGQTVTLRCDPISGHDNLYWYRRVMGKEIKFLLHFVKESKQDESGMPNNRFLAERTGGTYSTLKVQPAELEDSGVYFCASSQARLYGYTFGSGTRLTVV.

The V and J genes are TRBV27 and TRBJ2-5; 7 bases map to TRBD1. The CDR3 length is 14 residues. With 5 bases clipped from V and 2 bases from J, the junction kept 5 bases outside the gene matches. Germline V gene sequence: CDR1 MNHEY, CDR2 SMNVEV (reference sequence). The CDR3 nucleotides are TGTGCCAGCAGTACCCCAGGGGGACAAGAGACCCAGTACTTC. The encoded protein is CASSTPGGQETQYF.

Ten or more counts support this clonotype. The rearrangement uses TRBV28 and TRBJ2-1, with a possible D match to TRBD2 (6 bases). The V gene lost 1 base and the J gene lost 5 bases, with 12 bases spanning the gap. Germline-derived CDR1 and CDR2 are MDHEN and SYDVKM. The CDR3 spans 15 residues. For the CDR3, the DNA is TGTGCCAGCAGTTTATCGACTAGGATCCACAATGAGCAGTTCTTC. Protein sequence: CASSLSTRIHNEQFF.

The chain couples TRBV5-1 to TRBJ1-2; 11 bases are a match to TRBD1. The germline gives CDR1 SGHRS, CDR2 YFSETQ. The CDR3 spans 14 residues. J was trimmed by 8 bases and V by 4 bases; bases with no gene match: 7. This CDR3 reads CASSTLGQGEGYTF. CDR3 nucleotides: TGCGCCAGCAGCACCCTGGGACAGGGGGAAGGCTACACCTTC.

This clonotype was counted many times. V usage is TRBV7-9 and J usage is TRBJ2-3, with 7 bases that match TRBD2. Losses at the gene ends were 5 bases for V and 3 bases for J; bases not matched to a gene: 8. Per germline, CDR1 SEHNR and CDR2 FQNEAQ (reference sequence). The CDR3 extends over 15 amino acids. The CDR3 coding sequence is TGTGCCAGCAGCCTGAATCTAGCGGTAACAGATACGCAGTATTTT. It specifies CASSLNLAVTDTQYF.

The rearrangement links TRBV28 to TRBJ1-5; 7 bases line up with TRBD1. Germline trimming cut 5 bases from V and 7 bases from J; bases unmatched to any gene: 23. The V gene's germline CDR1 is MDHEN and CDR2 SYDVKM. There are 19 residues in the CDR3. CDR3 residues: CASSPHSGSGTVGRQPQHF. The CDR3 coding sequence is TGTGCCAGCAGTCCTCACTCTGGGAGCGGGACAGTAGGTCGACAGCCCCAGCATTTT. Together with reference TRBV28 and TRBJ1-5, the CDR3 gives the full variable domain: DVKVTQSSRYLVKRTGEKVFLECVQDMDHENMFWYRQDPGLGLRLIYFSYDVKMKEKGDIPEGYSVSREKKERFSLILESASTNQTSMYLCASSPHSGSGTVGRQPQHFGDGTRLSIL.